The following is a TCR beta chain sequence with its context. Its antigen is still unknown. Treatment given: 15 to 20 received Ad26.COV2.S at low or high dose, single or two shots; about 5 received placebo; per-sample allocation not given. After the first vaccine or placebo injection, samples were drawn on day 63. Based in Boston, the donor was an adult of 18-55 years. The data were taken from a study of Ad26.COV2.S vaccination and SARS-CoV-2 variants. Data came from immunoSEQ multiplex PCR; TCRdb stores just in-frame clones and leaves some out. The data show 300,000 to 400,000 clones, roughly 86% seen once. Study observations and caveats: Vaccinees and placebo recipients showed similar non-spike TCR breadth.

The CDR3 spans 12 residues. Germline CDR1 is SNHLY and CDR2 is FYNNEI. V was shortened by 8 bases and J by 10 bases, with 18 bases between the two germline ends. The J gene is TRBJ2-7, the V gene TRBV2; D possibly matches TRBD1 or TRBD2 (5 bases each). Here the sequenced sample was peripheral blood, taken in a trial of Ad26.COV2.S vaccine versus placebo. The sequence was obtained from a person between 18 and 65 years old who received the Ad26.COV2.S COVID-19 vaccine or a placebo. CDR3 region: CASYRDQSFQYF. As DNA, the CDR3 is TGTGCCAGCTATCGGGACCAGAGTTTTCAGTACTTC.